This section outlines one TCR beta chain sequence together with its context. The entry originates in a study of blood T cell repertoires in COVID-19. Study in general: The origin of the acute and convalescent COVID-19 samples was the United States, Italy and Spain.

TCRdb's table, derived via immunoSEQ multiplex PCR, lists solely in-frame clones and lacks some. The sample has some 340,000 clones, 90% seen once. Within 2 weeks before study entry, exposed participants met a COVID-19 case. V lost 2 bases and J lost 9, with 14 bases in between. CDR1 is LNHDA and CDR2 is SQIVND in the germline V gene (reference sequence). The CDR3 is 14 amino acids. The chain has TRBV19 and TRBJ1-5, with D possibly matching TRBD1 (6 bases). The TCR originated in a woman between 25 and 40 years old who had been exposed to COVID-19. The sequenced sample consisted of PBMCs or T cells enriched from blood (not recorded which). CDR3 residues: CASSIRGGGGPQHF. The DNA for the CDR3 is TGTGCCAGTAGTATAAGGGGAGGGGGAGGGCCCCAGCATTTT.